The rows below give T cell receptor beta chains drawn from one sample of a study of OX40 agonist ivuxolimab in advanced cancers. The table came from immunoSEQ multiplex PCR; TCRdb's copy has only in-frame clones and leaves some out. Of 55,000 to 80,000 clones listed, about 86% are singletons. Sample: CD4+ or CD8+ T cells sorted from blood, taken in a trial of the OX40 agonist ivuxolimab. The receptor source for this set is an adult with an advanced solid tumor such as melanoma, head and neck, liver or kidney cancer. Each CDR3 is given with its conserved first and last residue. Fields, in order: clone size, D gene, J gene, V gene, CDR3 DNA, CDR3 protein. The D gene is left open where the match is weak. Rows may omit the clone size; those that give it use once, few, many or a size class.

clone size: NA
D gene: NA
J gene: TRBJ2-7
V gene: TRBV6-5
CDR3 DNA: TGTGCCAGCAGTTACTCGATAGGGGGAGCCTACGAGCAGTACTTC
CDR3 protein: CASSYSIGGAYEQYF

clone size: NA
D gene: NA
J gene: TRBJ2-7
V gene: TRBV6-1
CDR3 DNA: TGTGCCAGCAGGTGGGTTTCCACCTACGAGCAGTACTTC
CDR3 protein: CASRWVSTYEQYF

clone size: NA
D gene: NA
J gene: TRBJ1-2
V gene: TRBV6-5
CDR3 DNA: TGTGCCAGCATAGGATCCGGGGCCGGCTACACCTTC
CDR3 protein: CASIGSGAGYTF

clone size: once
D gene: NA
J gene: TRBJ2-5
V gene: TRBV6-6
CDR3 DNA: TGTGCCAGCACCTACGGCGGACAGCTTCAAGAGACCCAGTACTTC
CDR3 protein: CASTYGGQLQETQYF

clone size: NA
D gene: NA
J gene: TRBJ1-2
V gene: TRBV7-9
CDR3 DNA: TGTGCCAGCAGCCGTACAGGGTCATATGGCTACACCTTC
CDR3 protein: CASSRTGSYGYTF

clone size: NA
D gene: NA
J gene: TRBJ1-4
V gene: TRBV5-8
CDR3 DNA: TGTGCCAGCAGAAGGGGGAGCACTTGGGATGAAAAACTGTTTTTT
CDR3 protein: CASRRGSTWDEKLFF

clone size: NA
D gene: TRBD1
J gene: TRBJ1-3
V gene: TRBV11-2
CDR3 DNA: TGTGCCAGCAGCCCTGCGGACAGGGCGAGAGGAAACACCATATATTTT
CDR3 protein: CASSPADRARGNTIYF

clone size: NA
D gene: NA
J gene: TRBJ1-1
V gene: TRBV7-8
CDR3 DNA: TGTGCCAGCAGCCTCCGACTAGCTGAAGCTTTCTTT
CDR3 protein: CASSLRLAEAFF

clone size: NA
D gene: TRBD1
J gene: TRBJ2-7
V gene: TRBV5-1
CDR3 DNA: TGCGCCAGCAGCTTGGGTCGGGACAGCCCCTACGAGCAGTACTTC
CDR3 protein: CASSLGRDSPYEQYF

clone size: NA
D gene: NA
J gene: TRBJ2-2
V gene: TRBV5-5
CDR3 DNA: TGTGCCAGCACTCGCTTCCCACTTTCCACCGGGGAGCTGTTTTTT
CDR3 protein: CASTRFPLSTGELFF

clone size: NA
D gene: TRBD1
J gene: TRBJ2-7
V gene: TRBV19
CDR3 DNA: TGTGCCAGTAGTCGACAGGGGAGCTCCTACGAGCAGTACTTC
CDR3 protein: CASSRQGSSYEQYF

clone size: NA
D gene: NA
J gene: TRBJ1-5
V gene: TRBV5-1
CDR3 DNA: TGCGCCAGCAGCTTGGGGCCAGGTCAGCCCCAGCATTTT
CDR3 protein: CASSLGPGQPQHF

clone size: NA
D gene: TRBD1
J gene: TRBJ1-1
V gene: TRBV7-2
CDR3 DNA: TGTGCCAGCAGCTTAGCGACAGGGGTGAACACTGAAGCTTTCTTT
CDR3 protein: CASSLATGVNTEAFF

clone size: NA
D gene: TRBD1
J gene: TRBJ2-2
V gene: TRBV6-5
CDR3 DNA: TGTGCCAGCATGAAGGGGGCGCCCACCGGGGAGCTGTTTTTT
CDR3 protein: CASMKGAPTGELFF

clone size: NA
D gene: NA
J gene: TRBJ2-1
V gene: TRBV28
CDR3 DNA: TGTGCCAGTACCTTAGCGCCCCTTTACAATGAGCAGTTCTTC
CDR3 protein: CASTLAPLYNEQFF

clone size: NA
D gene: NA
J gene: TRBJ1-5
V gene: TRBV7-2
CDR3 DNA: TGTGCCAGCAGCTTACGGATGGGTGGTCAGCCCCAGCATTTT
CDR3 protein: CASSLRMGGQPQHF